Below are 3 T cell receptor beta chains sequenced from a single sample in a study of blood T cell repertoires in COVID-19. TCRdb keeps only in-frame clones here, not all; method: immunoSEQ multiplex PCR. The data contain about 220,000 clones, 80% to 85% of them singletons. The specimen was peripheral blood. The receptors stem from a human donor in a cohort sampled during active COVID-19.

This chain links TRBV9 with TRBJ2-5; 8 nucleotides line up with TRBD2. The germline V gene has CDR1 SGDLS and CDR2 YYNGEE. With 2 bases clipped from V and 5 bases from J, the junction kept 5 bases outside the gene matches. This CDR3 is 14 amino acids long. The CDR3 region has the DNA TGTGCCAGCAGCGTTGGTAGCGGGAAGGAGACCCAGTACTTC. It is translated as CASSVGSGKETQYF.

The chain has TRBV27 and TRBJ1-6; weak D call: TRBD1 (5 bases). The V end lost 6 bases, the J end lost 0 bases, and 15 bases lay between the germline ends. Germline CDR1 and CDR2: MNHEY and SMNVEV (reference sequence). The length of the CDR3 is 17 residues. The CDR3 DNA sequence: TGTGCCAGCAGCAACGCGGGGACGAGCTCCTATAATTCACCCCTCCACTTT. Translation: CASSNAGTSSYNSPLHF.

The table lists this clone with a count of one. This chain joins TRBV7-2 and TRBJ2-7; D gene unclear. CDR3 length: 13 amino acids. Germline V gene data show CDR1 as SGHTA and CDR2 as FQGNSA. V dropped 2 bases and J dropped 2 bases, with 7 bases sitting between them. This chain's CDR3 is CASSLNGPYEQYF. CDR3 coding DNA: TGTGCCAGCAGCTTAAATGGCCCCTACGAGCAGTACTTC.